This TCR beta chain is drawn from a study of T cell responses to AZD1222 COVID-19 vaccine. Study outcomes and limitations: A mostly white British donor set with more females was recruited, and clonal diversity was possibly underestimated. Among AZD1222 vaccinees, only 5 or 6 were seropositive at baseline.

Using immunoSEQ multiplex PCR, the repertoire was profiled, and TCRdb retains in-frame clones only, with some absent. The data contain some 120,000 clones, about 91% of them singletons. Trimming removed 6 bases from V and 5 bases from J, with 13 bases in between. Germline V lookup: CDR1 MNHEY, CDR2 SVGEGT. The CDR3 runs to 13 residues. As regards this clone: Its matching antigen is unknown.

The receptor's source is an adult in good health. The sequencing used peripheral blood, collected on day 0 of AZD1222 vaccination. The rearrangement joins TRBV6-2 or TRBV6-3 to TRBJ1-1, with a tentative D call TRBD1 (6 bases). The CDR3 is CASSEQGWTEAFF. CDR3 DNA sequence: TGTGCCAGCAGCGAACAGGGATGGACTGAAGCTTTCTTT.